A selection of T cell receptor beta chains follows, all from one sample in a study of T cell repertoires in cytomegalovirus infection. Using its own MiXCR run on the reads, TCRdb lists one record per CDR3 protein. The repertoire holds some 680,000 distinct CDR3 sequences, with less than 40% as singletons. The sample consisted of PBMCs. The source of these receptors is a human donor in good health (CMV status not recorded). Some clones in this sample may be carry-over from other donors' samples. The CDR3 runs from the conserved cysteine through the conserved F or W. The order of the fields is D gene, V gene, J gene, clone size, CDR3 DNA, CDR3 protein. D genes are given only for firm matches. Some rows mark clone size as missing; the rest say once, few, many or name a class of expanded clone.

TRBD2,TRBV7-9,TRBJ2-3,NA,TGTGCCAGCAGCTTAGGGGCTAGCGGGAGTTACAGCACAGATACGCAGTATTTT,CASSLGASGSYSTDTQYF
NA,TRBV19,TRBJ2-4,NA,TGTGCCAGTATGGAACAACCTTCTCTAGCCAAAAACATTCAGTACTTC,CASMEQPSLAKNIQYF
TRBD2,TRBV11-3,TRBJ2-1,many,TGTGCCAGCAGCTCCGCGGGGGGGCCCTACAATGAGCAGTTCTTC,CASSSAGGPYNEQFF
TRBD2,TRBV2,TRBJ2-1,once,TGTGCCAGCAGTCTAATGGGGGAGGGACTAGCGGGGGGGGGTGAGCAGTTCTTC,CASSLMGEGLAGGGEQFF
NA,TRBV12-3/TRBV12-4,TRBJ2-2,many,TGTGCCAGCAGTTTATTAGGGAGGACCGGGGAGCTGTTTTTT,CASSLLGRTGELFF
NA,TRBV24-1,TRBJ2-7,NA,TGTGCCACCAGTGATCAGAAGATCTACGAGCAGTACTTC,CATSDQKIYEQYF
NA,TRBV12-3/TRBV12-4,TRBJ2-1,few,TGTGCCAGCAGTTTTAGTCAATCCTACAATGAGCAGTTCTTC,CASSFSQSYNEQFF
TRBD1,TRBV6-1,TRBJ2-5,many,TGTGCCAGCAGGACAGGGGGCCCGGAGACCCAGTACTTC,CASRTGGPETQYF
NA,TRBV27,TRBJ2-5,many,TGTGCCAGCGTCGGGCCGGAGGTCGGGGAGACCCAGTACTTC,CASVGPEVGETQYF
NA,TRBV28,TRBJ1-1,NA,TGTGCCAGCAGACCCAAGGCCGGACTGTTCTTT,CASRPKAGLFF
TRBD1,TRBV28,TRBJ2-5,NA,TGTGCCAGCAGTCCGGGACAGGGAAGCCGGGAGACCCAGTACTTC,CASSPGQGSRETQYF
NA,TRBV2,TRBJ2-7,NA,TGTGCCATCGCAGGGAGACCTTACGAGCAGTACTTC,CAIAGRPYEQYF
NA,TRBV20-1,TRBJ1-5,few,TGCAGTGCTAGAGAGCCGGCCCGATGGCCCCAGCATTTT,CSAREPARWPQHF
NA,TRBV24-1,TRBJ1-5,few,TGTGCCACCAGTGACCGGAGGGGCGAGCCCCAGCATTTT,CATSDRRGEPQHF
NA,TRBV7-2,TRBJ2-7,many,TGTGCCAGCAGCTTAGGGCGGGATCCCTCCTACGAGCAGTACTTC,CASSLGRDPSYEQYF
TRBD2,TRBV11-3,TRBJ2-2,NA,TGTGCCAGCAGCTCCAGTAGCGGGAGTGCCACCGGGGAGCTGTTTTTT,CASSSSSGSATGELFF
TRBD1,TRBV6-5,TRBJ2-2,NA,TGTGCCAGCAGTCAGGGGGCTACGGACACCGGGGAGCTGTTTTTT,CASSQGATDTGELFF
NA,TRBV5-4,TRBJ2-3,few,TGTGCCAGCAGCTTGGGGCGTCCTCGAGTGACAGATACGCAGTATTTT,CASSLGRPRVTDTQYF
TRBD2,TRBV7-2,TRBJ2-3,few,TGTGCCAGCAGCCGTTATAGCGGGATAGCGAAAGATACGCAGTATTTT,CASSRYSGIAKDTQYF
TRBD2,TRBV12-3/TRBV12-4,TRBJ2-3,few,TGTGCCAGCAGCCCCCAATCTAGCGGGGGAGATACGCAGTATTTT,CASSPQSSGGDTQYF
NA,TRBV12-3/TRBV12-4,TRBJ1-6,NA,TGTGCCAGCAGTTTACATAATTCACCCCTCCACTTT,CASSLHNSPLHF
NA,TRBV7-2,TRBJ1-4,NA,TGTGCCAGCAGCCCCGTTGGGGGTGAAAAACTGTTTTTT,CASSPVGGEKLFF
NA,TRBV7-2,TRBJ1-4,NA,TGTGCCAGCAGCTTAGCGTCGGGCAGGGCTGAAAAACTGTTTTTT,CASSLASGRAEKLFF
TRBD1,TRBV7-9,TRBJ1-1,few,TGTGCCAGCAGCGGGACAGGAAGGCCGAACACTGAAGCTTTCTTT,CASSGTGRPNTEAFF
NA,TRBV12-3/TRBV12-4,TRBJ1-1,NA,TGTGCCAGCAGTCCTGGACAGAAAAAGGTTGTAGCTTTCTTT,CASSPGQKKVVAFF
TRBD1,TRBV6-5,TRBJ2-3,NA,TGTGCCAGCAGACAAAGACAGGGAAGATCGGATACGCAGTATTTT,CASRQRQGRSDTQYF
TRBD2,TRBV10-3,TRBJ2-5,NA,TGTGCCATCAGTGATGATTCTATTAGCGGGATGCAAGAGACCCAGTACTTC,CAISDDSISGMQETQYF
NA,TRBV7-9,TRBJ2-7,NA,TGTGCCAGCACCGACGGGGCATCCTACGAGCAGTACTTC,CASTDGASYEQYF
NA,TRBV19,TRBJ1-1,few,TGTGCCAGTACAAAACGGCGGACAGCCAACACTGAAGCTTTCTTT,CASTKRRTANTEAFF
NA,TRBV7-9,TRBJ1-5,NA,TGTGCCAGCAGCTTAGTAGGCAGGGTTAGACATCAGCCCCAGCATTTT,CASSLVGRVRHQPQHF
NA,TRBV19,TRBJ2-1,once,TGTGCCAGTAGTATAGGTGCGGGGCCGGATGAGCAGTTCTTC,CASSIGAGPDEQFF
NA,TRBV28,TRBJ1-3,NA,TGTGCCAGCAGCAGGAGGGTAGGTCCCGGAAACACCATATATTTT,CASSRRVGPGNTIYF
TRBD1,TRBV5-1,TRBJ2-7,few,TGCGCCAGCAGCTGGGGACAGCGACTACGATCCTACGAGCAGTACTTC,CASSWGQRLRSYEQYF
TRBD2,TRBV7-9,TRBJ2-2,NA,TGTGCCAGCAGCACCCTACTAGCGGGAGAACTCGCCGGGGAGCTGTTTTTT,CASSTLLAGELAGELFF
NA,TRBV28,TRBJ1-1,NA,TGTGCCAGCAGGACACCTCAGGGGAGGAACACTGAAGCTTTCTTT,CASRTPQGRNTEAFF
NA,TRBV28,TRBJ2-4,NA,TGTGCCAGCAGCTCATACGCGGGTCTAGCCAAAAACATTCAGTACTTC,CASSSYAGLAKNIQYF
TRBD1,TRBV2,TRBJ1-4,NA,TGTGCCAGCAGTGAAGACAGGGGGATCGGCAAACTGTTTTTT,CASSEDRGIGKLFF
TRBD1,TRBV12-3/TRBV12-4,TRBJ1-5,many,TGTGCCAGCAGCCCAGGGGGGACACTTAGCAATCAGCCCCAGCATTTT,CASSPGGTLSNQPQHF
NA,TRBV20-1,TRBJ2-1,NA,TGCAGTGCACCGACCCCCAATGAGCAGTTCTTC,CSAPTPNEQFF
NA,TRBV7-2,TRBJ1-5,many,TGTGCCAGCAGCTTAGATAGGTCGCCCCAGCATTTT,CASSLDRSPQHF
TRBD1,TRBV7-6,TRBJ1-1,NA,TGTGCCAGCAGTCCTACCGGGACAGGGGGCACTGAAGCTTACTTT,CASSPTGTGGTEAYF
NA,TRBV15,TRBJ2-3,few,TGTGCCACCAGCAGAGATTTGACGGATGCCACAGATACGCAGTATTTT,CATSRDLTDATDTQYF
TRBD1,TRBV10-3,TRBJ1-4,few,TGTGCCATCATCCGGACAGGGCTACATGAAAAACTGTTTTTT,CAIIRTGLHEKLFF
TRBD1,TRBV15,TRBJ2-4,few,TGTGCCACCAGCCCCGCTGGGACAGGGGGACCAAACATTCAGTACTTC,CATSPAGTGGPNIQYF
NA,TRBV7-9,TRBJ1-1,NA,TGTGCCAGCAGGGCAGAGGCTTTCTTT,CASRAEAFF
TRBD1,TRBV7-8,TRBJ2-5,many,TGTGCCAGCAGCCGTCCTTTGGACAGGGGGGAGGAGACCCAGTACTTC,CASSRPLDRGEETQYF
TRBD1,TRBV7-6,TRBJ2-1,NA,TGTGCCAGCAACCTACTAGACAGGGCTGAGCAGTTCTTC,CASNLLDRAEQFF
TRBD1,TRBV12-3/TRBV12-4,TRBJ2-7,few,TGTGCCAGCAGCCGTAACCGGGACAGCGCCTACGAGCAGTACTTC,CASSRNRDSAYEQYF
NA,TRBV5-5,TRBJ1-4,once,TGTGCCAGCAGATTGATACCACCACGAGAAAAACTGTTTTTT,CASRLIPPREKLFF
TRBD2,TRBV6-8,TRBJ2-7,once,TGTGCCAGCAGTTACTCGAGGACTAGCGGGAGGATGGAGCAGTACTTC,CASSYSRTSGRMEQYF
NA,TRBV20-1,TRBJ2-3,few,TGCAGTGCTAGTCACCGCAAGGATCATACGCAGTATTTT,CSASHRKDHTQYF
TRBD2,TRBV15,TRBJ2-3,once,TGTGCCACCAGCATAGAGCGGGGCTTCACAGATACGCAGTATTTT,CATSIERGFTDTQYF
TRBD1,TRBV6-8,TRBJ1-2,NA,TGTGCCAGCAGTCTACAGGGGGCTGCGTACGATGGCTACACCTTC,CASSLQGAAYDGYTF
NA,TRBV7-2,TRBJ1-1,NA,TGTGCCAGCAGCGCCTCCACATACCCCTGGGCCACTGAAGCTTTCTTT,CASSASTYPWATEAFF
TRBD1,TRBV6-5,TRBJ1-1,few,TGTGCCAGCAGTTACCGACGAACAGGGGGTGGGATGAACACTGAAGCTTTCTTT,CASSYRRTGGGMNTEAFF
NA,TRBV6-6,TRBJ1-1,NA,TGTGCCAGCAGTTATCCAGGGGAGAACACTGAAGCTTTCTTT,CASSYPGENTEAFF
TRBD1,TRBV28,TRBJ1-1,once,TGTGCCACCCGACAGGGCGTCGCCACTGAAGCTTTCTTT,CATRQGVATEAFF
TRBD2,TRBV7-2,TRBJ2-7,few,TGTGCCAGCAGCTTAGATGGGGCTAGCGGGAGTTCCGACGAGCAGTACTTC,CASSLDGASGSSDEQYF
TRBD1,TRBV20-1,TRBJ1-1,NA,TGCAGTGCGAGACAGGGGGCCCAGAACACTGAAGCTTTATTT,CSARQGAQNTEALF